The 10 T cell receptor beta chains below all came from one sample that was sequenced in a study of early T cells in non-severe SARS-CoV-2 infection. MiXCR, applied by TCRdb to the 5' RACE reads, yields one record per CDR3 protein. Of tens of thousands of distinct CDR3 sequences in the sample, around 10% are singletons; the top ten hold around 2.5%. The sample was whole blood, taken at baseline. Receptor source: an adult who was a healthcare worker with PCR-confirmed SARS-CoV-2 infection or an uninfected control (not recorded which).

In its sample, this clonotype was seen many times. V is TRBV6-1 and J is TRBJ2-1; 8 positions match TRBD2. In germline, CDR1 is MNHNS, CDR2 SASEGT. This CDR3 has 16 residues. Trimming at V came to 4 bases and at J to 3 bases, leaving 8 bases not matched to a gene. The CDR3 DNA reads TGTGCCAGCAGTGCCCGGACTAGCAACATCTACAATGAGCAGTTCTTC. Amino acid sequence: CASSARTSNIYNEQFF.

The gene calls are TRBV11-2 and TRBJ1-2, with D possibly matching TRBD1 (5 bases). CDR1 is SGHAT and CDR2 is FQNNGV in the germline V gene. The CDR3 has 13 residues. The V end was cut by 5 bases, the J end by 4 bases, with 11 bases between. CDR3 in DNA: TGTGCCAGCAGCCCGGGACTCAGCTATGGCTACACCTTC. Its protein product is CASSPGLSYGYTF.

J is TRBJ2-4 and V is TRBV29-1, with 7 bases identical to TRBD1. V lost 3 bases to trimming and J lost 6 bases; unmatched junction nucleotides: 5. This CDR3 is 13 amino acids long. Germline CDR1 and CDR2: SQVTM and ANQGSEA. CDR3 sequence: CSVDPTGRNIQYF. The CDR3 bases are TGCAGCGTTGATCCGACAGGGAGAAACATTCAGTACTTC.

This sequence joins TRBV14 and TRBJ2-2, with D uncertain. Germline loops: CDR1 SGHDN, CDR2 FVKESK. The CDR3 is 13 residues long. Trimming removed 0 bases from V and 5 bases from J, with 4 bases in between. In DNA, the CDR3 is TGTGCCAGCAGCCAAGATCTTACCGGGGAGCTGTTTTTT. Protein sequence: CASSQDLTGELFF.

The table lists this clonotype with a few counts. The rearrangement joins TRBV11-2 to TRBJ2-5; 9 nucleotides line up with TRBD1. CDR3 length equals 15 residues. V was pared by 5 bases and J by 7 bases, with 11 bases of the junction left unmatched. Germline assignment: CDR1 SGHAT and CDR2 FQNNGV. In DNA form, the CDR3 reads TGTGCCAGCAGCGTAGGACCGGGACAGGGAGCGACCCAGTACTTC. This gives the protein CASSVGPGQGATQYF.

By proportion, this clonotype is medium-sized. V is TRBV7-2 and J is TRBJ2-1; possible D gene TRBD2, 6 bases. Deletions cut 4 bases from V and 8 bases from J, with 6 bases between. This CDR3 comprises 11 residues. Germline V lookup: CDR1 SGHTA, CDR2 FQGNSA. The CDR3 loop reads CASSWGDEQFF. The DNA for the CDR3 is TGTGCCAGCAGCTGGGGGGATGAGCAGTTCTTC. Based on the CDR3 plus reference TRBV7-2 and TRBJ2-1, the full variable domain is GAGVSQSPSNKVTEKGKDVELRCDPISGHTALYWYRQSLGQGLEFLIYFQGNSAPDKSGLPSDRFSAERTGGSVSTLTIQRTQQEDSAVYLCASSWGDEQFFGPGTRLTVL.

CDR3 amino acids: CASSGGISYNEQFF. For the CDR3, the DNA is TGTGCCAGTAGTGGGGGGATTTCCTACAATGAGCAGTTCTTC. The V call is TRBV19, the J call TRBJ2-1; D is possibly TRBD2 (6 bases). The CDR3 is 14 residues long. Germline V gene data show CDR1 as LNHDA and CDR2 as SQIVND (reference sequence). Trimming removed 5 bases at V and 1 base at J, with 9 bases between.

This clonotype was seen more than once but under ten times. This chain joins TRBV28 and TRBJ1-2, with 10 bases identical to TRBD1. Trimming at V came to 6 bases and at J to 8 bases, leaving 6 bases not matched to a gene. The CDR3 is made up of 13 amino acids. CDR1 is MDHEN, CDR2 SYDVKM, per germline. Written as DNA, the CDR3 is TGTGCCAGCAGACCGGGACAGGGGAAGGGCTACACCTTC. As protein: CASRPGQGKGYTF.

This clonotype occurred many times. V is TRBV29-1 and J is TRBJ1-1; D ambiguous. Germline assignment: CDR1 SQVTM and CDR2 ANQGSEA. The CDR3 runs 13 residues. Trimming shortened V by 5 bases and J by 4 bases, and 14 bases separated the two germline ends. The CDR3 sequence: CSVHPVASTEAFF. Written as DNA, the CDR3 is TGCAGCGTTCATCCGGTGGCGAGCACTGAAGCTTTCTTT.

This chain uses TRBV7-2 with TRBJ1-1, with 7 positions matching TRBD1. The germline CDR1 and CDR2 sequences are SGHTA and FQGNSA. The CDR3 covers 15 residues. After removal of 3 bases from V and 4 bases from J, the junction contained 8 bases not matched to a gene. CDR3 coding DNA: TGTGCCAGCAGCTTGGGTGTCAGGGGGTTCACTGAAGCTTTCTTT. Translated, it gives CASSLGVRGFTEAFF.